This TCR beta chain was found in a study of blood T cell repertoires in COVID-19. Looking at the study overall: From the United States, Italy and Spain came samples of acute and convalescent COVID-19. The analysed material was cDNA or gDNA that came from T cells, B-cell-depleted T cells, or PBMCs.

The germline CDR1 and CDR2 sequences are KGHSH and LQKENI. The CDR3 loop spans 15 amino acids. V was clipped by 2 bases and J by 0 bases, with 10 bases between them. Original processing methods: By means of reference gene primer amplification, nucleated cell counts were estimated. TCRdb keeps only in-frame clones here, not all; method: immunoSEQ multiplex PCR. V and J calls and clone size are given by that table; D and trimming were obtained from the DNA. This sample yields 280,000 or so clones, of which 88% are seen a single time; over 8% belongs to the top ten. The sample taken for sequencing was peripheral blood. The source is a man between 18 and 35 years old with active or convalescent COVID-19. This sequence joins TRBV18 and TRBJ2-5; TRBD1 might be the D (6 bases). The CDR3 reads CASSPIGDNQETQYF. CDR3 in DNA: TGTGCCAGCTCACCAATCGGGGACAACCAAGAGACCCAGTACTTC. Looking up the rest from reference TRBV18 and TRBJ2-5 gives the full variable domain: NAGVMQNPRHLVRRRGQEARLRCSPMKGHSHVYWYRQLPEEGLKFMVYLQKENIIDESGMPKERFSAEFPKEGPSILRIQQVVRGDSAAYFCASSPIGDNQETQYFGPGTRLLVL.